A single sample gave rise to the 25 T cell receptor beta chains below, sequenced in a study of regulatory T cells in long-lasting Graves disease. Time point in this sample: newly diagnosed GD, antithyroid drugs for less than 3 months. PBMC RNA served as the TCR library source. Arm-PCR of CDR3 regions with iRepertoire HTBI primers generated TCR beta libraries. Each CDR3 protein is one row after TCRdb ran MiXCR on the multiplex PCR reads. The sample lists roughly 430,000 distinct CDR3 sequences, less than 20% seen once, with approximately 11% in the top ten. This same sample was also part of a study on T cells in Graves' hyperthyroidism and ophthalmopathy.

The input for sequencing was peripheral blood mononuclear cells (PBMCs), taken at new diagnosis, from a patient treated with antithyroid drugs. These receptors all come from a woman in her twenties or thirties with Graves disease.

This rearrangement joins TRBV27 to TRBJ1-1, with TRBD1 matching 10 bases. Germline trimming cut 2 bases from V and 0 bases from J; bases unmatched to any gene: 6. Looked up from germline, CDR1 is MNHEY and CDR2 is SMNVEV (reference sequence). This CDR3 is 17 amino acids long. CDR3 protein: CASSLKGQGRMNTEAFF. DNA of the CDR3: TGTGCCAGCAGTTTAAAGGGACAGGGGAGAATGAACACTGAAGCTTTCTTT.

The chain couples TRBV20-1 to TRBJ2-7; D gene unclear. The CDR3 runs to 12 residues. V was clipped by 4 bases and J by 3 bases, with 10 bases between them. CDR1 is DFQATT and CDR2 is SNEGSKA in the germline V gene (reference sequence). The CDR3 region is CSATGRLYEQYF. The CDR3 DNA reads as TGCAGTGCTACGGGTAGGCTCTACGAGCAGTACTTC.

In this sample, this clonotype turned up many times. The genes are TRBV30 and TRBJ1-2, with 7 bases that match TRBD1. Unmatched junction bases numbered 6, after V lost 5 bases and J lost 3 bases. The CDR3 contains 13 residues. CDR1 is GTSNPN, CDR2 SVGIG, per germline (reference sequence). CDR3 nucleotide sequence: TGTGCCTGGGACAGACAGGGAGACTATGGCTACACCTTC. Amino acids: CAWDRQGDYGYTF.

The CDR3 DNA reads TGTGCCAGCAGCCGGCGGAGCAGCGCCTACGAGCAGTACTTC. It specifies CASSRRSSAYEQYF. V usage is TRBV6-1 and J usage is TRBJ2-3; the D is unclear. The J call may be mistaken, given a closer DNA end match to TRBJ2-7. The CDR3 contains 14 residues. Germline CDR1 is MNHNS and CDR2 is SASEGT.

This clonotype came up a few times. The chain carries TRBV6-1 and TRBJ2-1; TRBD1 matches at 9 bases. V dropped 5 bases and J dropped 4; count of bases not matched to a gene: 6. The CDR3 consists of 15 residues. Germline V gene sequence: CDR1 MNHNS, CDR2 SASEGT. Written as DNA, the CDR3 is TGTGCCAGCAGTCCGGGCGGGACAGGGTACAATGAGCAGTTCTTC. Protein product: CASSPGGTGYNEQFF.

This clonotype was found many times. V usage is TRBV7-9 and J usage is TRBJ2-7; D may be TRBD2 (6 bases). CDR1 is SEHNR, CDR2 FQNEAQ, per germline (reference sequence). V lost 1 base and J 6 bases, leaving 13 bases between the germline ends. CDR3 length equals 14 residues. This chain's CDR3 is CASSLGQLEGEQYF. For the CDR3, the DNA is TGTGCCAGCAGCTTAGGACAGCTGGAGGGCGAGCAGTACTTC.

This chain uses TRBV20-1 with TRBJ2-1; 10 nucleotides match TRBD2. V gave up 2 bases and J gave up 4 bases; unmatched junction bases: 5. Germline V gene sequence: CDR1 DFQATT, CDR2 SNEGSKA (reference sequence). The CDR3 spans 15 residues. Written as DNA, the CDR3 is TGCAGTGCTAGACTCGGACTAGCGGTATACAATGAGCAGTTCTTC. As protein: CSARLGLAVYNEQFF.

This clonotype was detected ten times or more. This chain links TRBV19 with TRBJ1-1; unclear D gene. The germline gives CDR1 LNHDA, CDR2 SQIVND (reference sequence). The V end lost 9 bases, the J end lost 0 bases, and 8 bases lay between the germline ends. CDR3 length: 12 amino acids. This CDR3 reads CASSGMNTEAFF. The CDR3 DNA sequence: TGTGCCAGCAGCGGCATGAACACTGAAGCTTTCTTT.

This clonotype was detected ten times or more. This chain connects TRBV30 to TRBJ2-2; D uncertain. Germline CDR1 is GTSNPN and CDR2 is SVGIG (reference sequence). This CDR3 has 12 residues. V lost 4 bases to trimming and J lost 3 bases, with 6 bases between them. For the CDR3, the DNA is TGTGCCTGGACAGGTGACACCGGGGAGCTGTTTTTT. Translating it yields CAWTGDTGELFF.

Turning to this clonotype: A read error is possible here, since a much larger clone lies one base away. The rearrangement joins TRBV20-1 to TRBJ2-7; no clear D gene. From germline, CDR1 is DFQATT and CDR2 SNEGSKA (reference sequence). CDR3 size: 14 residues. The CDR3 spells CSARDSGISHEQYF. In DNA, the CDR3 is TGCAGTGCTAGAGATTCGGGCATCTCCCACGAGCAGTACTTC.

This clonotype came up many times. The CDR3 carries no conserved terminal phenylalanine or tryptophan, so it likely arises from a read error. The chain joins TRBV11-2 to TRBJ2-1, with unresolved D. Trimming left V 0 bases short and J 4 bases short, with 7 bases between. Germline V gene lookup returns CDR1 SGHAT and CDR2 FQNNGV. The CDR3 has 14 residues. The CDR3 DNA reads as TGTGCCAGCAGCTTAGAATGGGCGTACAATGAGCAGTTCTCC. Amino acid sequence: CASSLEWAYNEQFS.

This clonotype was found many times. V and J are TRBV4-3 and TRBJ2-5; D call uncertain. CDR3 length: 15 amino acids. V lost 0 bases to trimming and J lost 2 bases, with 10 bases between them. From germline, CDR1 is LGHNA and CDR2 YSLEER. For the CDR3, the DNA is TGCGCCAGCAGCCAAGATGGGCGGAGACAAGAGACCCAGTACTTC. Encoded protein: CASSQDGRRQETQYF.

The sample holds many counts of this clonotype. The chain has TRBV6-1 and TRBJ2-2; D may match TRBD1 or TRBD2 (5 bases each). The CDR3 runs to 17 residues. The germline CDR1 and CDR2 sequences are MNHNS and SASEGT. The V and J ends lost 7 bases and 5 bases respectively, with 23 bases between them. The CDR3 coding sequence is TGTGCCAGCAAAGAAAGCAGTACCAACTGGGGGACCGGGGAGCTGTTTTTT. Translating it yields CASKESSTNWGTGELFF.

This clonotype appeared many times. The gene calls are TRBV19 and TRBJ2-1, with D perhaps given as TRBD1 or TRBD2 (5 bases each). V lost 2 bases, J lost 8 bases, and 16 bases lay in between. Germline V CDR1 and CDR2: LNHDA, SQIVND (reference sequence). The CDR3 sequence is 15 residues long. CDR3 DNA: TGTGCCAGTAGTATATGGCAGGGAGCCGGCGATGAGCAGTTCTTC. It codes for CASSIWQGAGDEQFF.

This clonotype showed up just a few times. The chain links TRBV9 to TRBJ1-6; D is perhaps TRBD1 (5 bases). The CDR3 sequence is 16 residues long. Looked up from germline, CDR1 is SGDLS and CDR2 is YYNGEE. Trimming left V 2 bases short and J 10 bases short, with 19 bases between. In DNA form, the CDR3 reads TGTGCCAGCAGCGTGTCCACAGGCGACCGAGGGTCACCCCTCCACTTT. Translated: CASSVSTGDRGSPLHF.

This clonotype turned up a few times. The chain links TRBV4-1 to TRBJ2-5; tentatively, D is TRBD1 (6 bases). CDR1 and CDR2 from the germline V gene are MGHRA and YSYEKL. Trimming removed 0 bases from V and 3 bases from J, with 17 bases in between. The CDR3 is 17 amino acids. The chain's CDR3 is CASSQDPGHRVEETQYF. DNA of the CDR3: TGCGCCAGCAGCCAAGATCCGGGACACAGGGTGGAAGAGACCCAGTACTTC.

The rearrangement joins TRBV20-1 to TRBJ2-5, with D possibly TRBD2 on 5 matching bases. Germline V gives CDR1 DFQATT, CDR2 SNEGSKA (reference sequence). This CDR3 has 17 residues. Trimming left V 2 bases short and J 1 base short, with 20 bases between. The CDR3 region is CSARHPGILAIQETQYF. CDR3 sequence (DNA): TGCAGTGCTAGACACCCCGGGATACTCGCTATCCAAGAGACCCAGTACTTC.

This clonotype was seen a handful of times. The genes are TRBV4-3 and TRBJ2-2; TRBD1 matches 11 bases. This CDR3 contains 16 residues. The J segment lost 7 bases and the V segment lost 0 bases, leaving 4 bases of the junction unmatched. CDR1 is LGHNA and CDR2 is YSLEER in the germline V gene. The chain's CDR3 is CASSQDGTGGGGELFF. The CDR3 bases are TGCGCCAGCAGCCAAGATGGGACAGGGGGTGGCGGGGAGCTGTTTTTT.

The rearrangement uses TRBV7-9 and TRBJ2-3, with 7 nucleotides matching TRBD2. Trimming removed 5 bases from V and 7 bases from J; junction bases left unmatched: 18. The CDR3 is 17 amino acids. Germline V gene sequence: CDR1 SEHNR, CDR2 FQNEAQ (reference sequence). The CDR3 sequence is CASSNRDTGEGLHTQYF. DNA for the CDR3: TGTGCCAGCAGCAATAGAGACACCGGGGAGGGCCTGCATACGCAGTATTTT.

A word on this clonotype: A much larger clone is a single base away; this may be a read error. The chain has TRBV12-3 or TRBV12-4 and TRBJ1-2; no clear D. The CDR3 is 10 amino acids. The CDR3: CTSSLNGYTF. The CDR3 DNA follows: TGTACCAGCAGTTTAAATGGCTACACCTTC.

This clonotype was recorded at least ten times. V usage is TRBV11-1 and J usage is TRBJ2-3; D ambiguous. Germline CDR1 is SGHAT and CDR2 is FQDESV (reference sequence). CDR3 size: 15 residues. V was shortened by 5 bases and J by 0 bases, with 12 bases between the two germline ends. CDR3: CASSPAWPSTDTQYF. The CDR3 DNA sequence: TGTGCCAGCAGCCCAGCTTGGCCTAGCACAGATACGCAGTATTTT. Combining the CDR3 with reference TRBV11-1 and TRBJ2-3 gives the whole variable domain EAEVAQSPRYKITEKSQAVAFWCDPISGHATLYWYRQILGQGPELLVQFQDESVVDDSQLPKDRFSAERLKGVDSTLKIQPAELGDSAMYLCASSPAWPSTDTQYFGPGTRLTVL.

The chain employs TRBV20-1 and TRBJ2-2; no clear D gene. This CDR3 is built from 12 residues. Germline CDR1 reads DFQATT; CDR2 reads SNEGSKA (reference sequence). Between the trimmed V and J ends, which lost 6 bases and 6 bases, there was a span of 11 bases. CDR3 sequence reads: CSATGGPGELFF. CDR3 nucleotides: TGCAGTGCCACCGGCGGCCCCGGGGAGCTGTTTTTT.

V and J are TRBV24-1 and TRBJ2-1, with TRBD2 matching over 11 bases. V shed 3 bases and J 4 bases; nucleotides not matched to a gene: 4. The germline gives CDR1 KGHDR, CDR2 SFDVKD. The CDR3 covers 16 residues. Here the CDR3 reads CATSDPRLAGYNEQFF. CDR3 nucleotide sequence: TGTGCCACCAGTGATCCGCGACTAGCGGGGTACAATGAGCAGTTCTTC.

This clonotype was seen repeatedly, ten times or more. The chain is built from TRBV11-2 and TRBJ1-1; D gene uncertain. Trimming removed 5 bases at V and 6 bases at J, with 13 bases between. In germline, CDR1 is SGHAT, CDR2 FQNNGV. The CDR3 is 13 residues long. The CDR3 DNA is TGTGCCAGCAGCCCGACACGAGTGGCTGAAGCTTTCTTT. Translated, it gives CASSPTRVAEAFF.

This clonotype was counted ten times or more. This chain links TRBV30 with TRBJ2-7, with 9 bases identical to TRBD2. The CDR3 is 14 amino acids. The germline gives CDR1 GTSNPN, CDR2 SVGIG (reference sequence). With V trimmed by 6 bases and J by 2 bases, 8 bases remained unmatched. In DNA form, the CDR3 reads TGTGCCTGCAGAGGACTAGCGAGGCCCTACGAGCAGTACTTC. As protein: CACRGLARPYEQYF. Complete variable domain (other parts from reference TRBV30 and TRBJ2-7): SQTIHQWPATLVQPVGSPLSLECTVEGTSNPNLYWYRQAAGRGLQLLFYSVGIGQISSEVPQNLSASRPQDRQFILSSKKLLLSDSGFYLCACRGLARPYEQYFGPGTRLTVT.